The rows below give T cell receptor beta chains drawn from one sample of a study of prognosis after radiotherapy for stage I lung cancer. TCRdb used MiXCR to reprocess the multiplex PCR reads, holding one entry per CDR3 protein. This sample yields 45,000 to 70,000 distinct CDR3 sequences, of which about 26% are seen a single time; approximately 8.3% belongs to the top ten. The sample consisted of PBMCs, taken before or after stereotactic body radiation therapy (not recorded which). These receptors were obtained from a donor aged 50 or older with non-small cell lung cancer. Each CDR3 is given with its conserved first and last residue. Each record gives: D gene, CDR3 length, V gene, clone size, J gene, CDR3 protein, CDR3 DNA. A D gene is named only where the DNA matches it firmly. Where a row states a size, it is once, few, many or the class of an expanded clone; other rows omit it.

>TRBD2|13|TRBV15|many|TRBJ2-5
CATSREIGRAQYF
TGTGCCACCAGCAGAGAGATCGGGAGGGCCCAGTACTTC
>TRBD1|14|TRBV5-4|many|TRBJ2-3
CASRQTGEADTQYF
TGTGCCAGCAGACAGACAGGGGAAGCAGATACGCAGTATTTT
>.|15|TRBV12-3/TRBV12-4|many|TRBJ1-4
CASSLGTTGNEKLFF
TGTGCCAGCAGTTTAGGGACAACGGGGAATGAAAAACTGTTTTTT
>.|16|TRBV4-1|many|TRBJ2-6
CASSQDEASGANVLTF
TGCGCCAGCAGCCAAGATGAGGCCTCCGGGGCCAACGTCCTGACTTTC
>TRBD2|14|TRBV20-1|few|TRBJ2-1
CSASGTSGDHEQFF
TGCAGTGCTTCCGGGACTAGCGGGGACCATGAGCAGTTCTTC
>.|14|TRBV7-9|many|TRBJ1-1
CASSLGHSNTEAFF
TGTGCCAGCAGCTTAGGACACTCGAACACTGAAGCTTTCTTT
>.|13|TRBV20-1|.|TRBJ1-2
CSATPAGAYGYTF
TGCAGTGCTACCCCCGCGGGAGCGTATGGCTACACCTTC
>.|14|TRBV19|many|TRBJ1-1
CASKSGGMNTEAFF
TGTGCCAGTAAGTCGGGGGGAATGAACACTGAAGCTTTCTTT
>.|14|TRBV19|many|TRBJ1-1
CASSMQGLNTEAFF
TGTGCCAGTAGTATGCAGGGGTTGAACACTGAAGCTTTCTTT
>TRBD2|12|TRBV18|many|TRBJ2-7
CASSPGGGEQYF
TGTGCCAGCTCACCAGGGGGGGGCGAGCAGTACTTC
>TRBD1|17|TRBV5-1|many|TRBJ1-1
CASSLDGGQGAYTEAFF
TGCGCCAGCAGCTTGGACGGGGGACAGGGGGCTTACACTGAAGCTTTCTTT
>.|13|TRBV5-1|.|TRBJ1-2
CANSLGVDSGYTF
TGCGCCAACAGCTTGGGAGTGGACTCTGGGTACACCTTC
>TRBD1|15|TRBV6-1|many|TRBJ2-5
CASDRGLPFSETQYF
TGTGCCAGCGACAGGGGGTTGCCTTTCTCAGAGACCCAGTACTTC
>TRBD1|14|TRBV20-1|many|TRBJ1-2
CSAPGQPRPYGYTF
TGCAGTGCCCCGGGACAGCCGAGACCCTATGGCTACACCTTC
>.|13|TRBV19|medium-sized|TRBJ2-7
CASSMKLTYEQYF
TGTGCCAGTAGTATGAAACTGACCTACGAGCAGTACTTC
>.|14|TRBV10-2|.|TRBJ1-2
CANTPGDTHWGYTF
TGCGCCAACACCCCGGGGGACACTCACTGGGGCTACACCTTC
>.|16|TRBV6-1|.|TRBJ2-1
CASTRTDLGPYNEEFF
TGTGCCAGCACCCGGACAGACCTAGGGCCTTACAATGAGGAGTTCTTC
>TRBD1|15|TRBV5-1|many|TRBJ2-1
CASSLVQGGFNEQFF
TGCGCCAGCAGCTTGGTACAGGGGGGTTTCAATGAGCAGTTCTTC
>.|17|TRBV20-1|many|TRBJ2-3
CSARDFVQARNTDTQYF
TGCAGTGCTAGAGATTTCGTGCAGGCTAGAAACACAGATACGCAGTATTTT
>TRBD1|14|TRBV20-1|many|TRBJ1-2
CSARTPGGGYGYTF
TGCAGTGCTAGGACTCCAGGGGGCGGCTATGGCTACACCTTC
>.|15|TRBV28|.|TRBJ1-6
CASIFEWPKNSPLHF
TGTGCCAGCATTTTTGAATGGCCTAAAAATTCACCCCTCCACTTT
>.|12|TRBV20-1|many|TRBJ1-5
CSGCEGNQPQHF
TGCAGTGGGTGCGAGGGGAATCAGCCCCAGCATTTT
>.|15|TRBV20-1|.|TRBJ2-1
CSARAAEDLNNEQFF
TGCAGTGCTAGAGCCGCGGAGGATCTAAACAATGAGCAGTTCTTC
>TRBD1|16|TRBV6-1|many|TRBJ2-3
CASSVRGTGGPDTQYF
TGTGCCAGCAGTGTACGAGGGACAGGGGGCCCAGATACGCAGTATTTT
>.|15|TRBV5-1|many|TRBJ2-3
CASTGLGGSTDTQYF
TGCGCCAGCACCGGACTTGGAGGAAGCACAGATACGCAGTATTTT
>.|15|TRBV20-1|many|TRBJ2-1
CSAHNPRTKANEQFF
TGCAGTGCTCATAACCCCCGGACAAAGGCGAATGAGCAGTTCTTC
>.|18|TRBV7-9|many|TRBJ2-6
CASSLAPLTSSGANVLTF
TGTGCCAGCAGCTTAGCGCCGTTAACTAGCTCTGGGGCCAACGTCCTGACTTTC
>.|14|TRBV20-1|many|TRBJ2-7
CSARGRSVSYEQYF
TGCAGTGCTAGAGGACGATCCGTCTCCTACGAGCAGTACTTC
>.|14|TRBV7-2|many|TRBJ1-2
CASSLGTASYGYTF
TGTGCCAGCAGCTTAGGGACAGCCAGCTATGGCTACACCTTC
>.|16|TRBV7-8|many|TRBJ2-2
CASSTGHSANTGELFF
TGTGCCAGCAGCACCGGACATTCCGCGAACACCGGGGAGCTGTTTTTT
>TRBD1|13|TRBV19|many|TRBJ1-1
CASSIKTGQKAFF
TGTGCCAGTAGTATCAAGACAGGGCAGAAAGCTTTCTTT
>.|15|TRBV5-1|many|TRBJ1-1
CASSLSEGRWTEAFF
TGCGCCAGCAGCTTGTCAGAGGGACGGTGGACTGAAGCTTTCTTT
>TRBD2|14|TRBV6-8|many|TRBJ2-1
CASNLAGERNEQFF
TGTGCCAGCAATCTAGCGGGGGAAAGAAATGAGCAGTTCTTC
>TRBD2|15|TRBV12-3/TRBV12-4|many|TRBJ2-1
CASSVLAGGLGEQFF
TGTGCCAGCAGTGTCCTAGCGGGGGGGCTGGGTGAGCAGTTCTTC
>.|17|TRBV5-8|many|TRBJ2-2
CASSLRGYGGSTGELFF
TGTGCCAGCAGCTTGAGGGGGTATGGAGGGAGCACCGGGGAGCTGTTTTTT
>.|15|TRBV6-9|.|TRBJ1-5
CASSYSRTKDQPQHF
TGTGCCAGCAGTTACTCAAGAACAAAAGATCAGCCCCAGCATTTT
>.|13|TRBV18|many|TRBJ2-1
CASSPRRLNEQFF
TGTGCCAGCTCACCAAGACGGCTCAATGAGCAGTTCTTC
>TRBD1|17|TRBV19|many|TRBJ1-5
CASSWPTGGIGNQPQHF
TGTGCCAGTAGTTGGCCGACAGGGGGTATCGGCAATCAGCCCCAGCATTTT
>.|13|TRBV25-1|.|TRBJ1-3
CASSVVKLETIYF
TGTGCCAGCAGTGTAGTAAAGCTGGAAACCATATATTTT
>.|14|TRBV3-1|many|TRBJ2-3
CASSHLDSTDTQYF
TGTGCCAGCAGCCATCTTGATAGCACAGATACGCAGTATTTT